This paragraph reports one T cell receptor beta chain. Its specificity is unknown. In three donor pairs, unstimulated naive, memory, effector memory and TEMRA subsets were sequenced. The sample belongs to a study of siplizumab effects on memory and regulatory T cells. Points from the study as a whole: In unstimulated cells, naive T cells appeared more diverse than memory T cells and seemed major alloresponse contributors. Proliferating Tregs from siplizumab cultures lacked functional confirmation of suppression.

Sequencing was performed with immunoSEQ multiplex PCR; in TCRdb, only in-frame clones are kept and a portion is missing. In the table there are about 63,000 clones, approximately 87% of which are singletons. This clonotype was obtained from a human donor in good health. Sample: memory CD4+ T cells sorted from blood.

CDR3 sequence: CASSPGQGLWNTEAFF. The CDR3 bases are TGTGCCAGCAGCCCGGGACAGGGCCTTTGGAACACTGAAGCTTTCTTT. This chain connects TRBV16 to TRBJ1-1; 9 bases are shared with TRBD1. This CDR3 region has 16 residues. The ends lost 4 bases at V and 1 base at J; junction bases unmatched: 7. Germline CDR1 KGHSY, CDR2 FQNENV.